Following are 28 T cell receptor beta chains from one sample sequenced in a study of cytomegalovirus exposure and HLA in healthy donors. PCR employed 60 Vbeta and 13 Jbeta primers. Libraries were prepared by immunoSEQ multiplex PCR; TCRdb keeps only in-frame clonotypes and omits some of them. The sample lists 100,000 to 150,000 clones, over 70% occurring once. The specimen sequenced was PBMCs. Receptors were obtained from a woman in her forties in good health and CMV-seronegative.

The V call is TRBV28, the J call TRBJ2-1; D might be TRBD1 (5 bases). The germline gives CDR1 MDHEN, CDR2 SYDVKM. Trimming cost V 3 bases and J 10 bases, with 16 bases left between them. The CDR3 is 14 amino acids. The CDR3 spells CASSFPTGPREQFF. For the CDR3, the DNA is TGTGCCAGCAGTTTTCCTACAGGTCCCCGGGAGCAGTTCTTC.

The rearrangement joins TRBV7-2 to TRBJ2-3; TRBD2 agrees at 9 bases. The CDR3 extends over 12 amino acids. V lost 9 bases, J lost 6 bases, and 4 bases stayed unmatched. Germline V gene sequence: CDR1 SGHTA, CDR2 FQGNSA. CDR3 in amino acids: CASTAGGDTQYF. DNA for the CDR3: TGTGCCAGTACGGCGGGAGGGGATACGCAGTATTTT.

Regarding this clone: This same CDR3 is encoded by further DNA sequences in the sample. The V and J genes are TRBV7-9 and TRBJ1-1; possibly TRBD1 for D (6 bases). CDR3 length: 13 amino acids. The germline V and J ends were trimmed by 5 bases and 3 bases, with 10 bases remaining between them. CDR1 SEHNR and CDR2 FQNEAQ come from the germline V gene (reference sequence). The CDR3 loop reads CASSRGGDTEAFF. CDR3 sequence (DNA): TGTGCCAGCAGCCGAGGGGGTGACACTGAAGCTTTCTTT.

A note on this clone: This sample includes further DNA sequences coding for the same CDR3. J is TRBJ2-3 and V is TRBV5-1; 12 nucleotides line up with TRBD2. Germline CDR1 SGHRS, CDR2 YFSETQ. The junction had 0 bases not matched to a gene; V was cut back by 0 bases and J by 4 bases. CDR3 size: 15 residues. Written as DNA, the CDR3 is TGCGCCAGCAGCTTGGGACTAGCGGGGGCAGATACGCAGTATTTT. As protein: CASSLGLAGADTQYF.

This clone was found once. J is TRBJ2-1 and V is TRBV21-1; the tabulated D call, TRBD2, remains unverified against the DNA. TRBV21-1 is deemed a pseudogene. The CDR3 spans 16 residues. The CDR3 bases are TGTGCCAGCAGCAAAGTCCGACTAGCGGTCTACAATGAGCAGTTCTTC. Translating gives CASSKVRLAVYNEQFF.

This rearrangement joins TRBV30 to TRBJ2-5; 14 positions match TRBD2. This CDR3 contains 17 residues. CDR1 and CDR2 from the germline V gene are GTSNPN and SVGIG (reference sequence). J lost 1 base, V lost 3 bases, and 7 bases had no gene match. CDR3 amino acids: CAWRGGGLAGGQETQYF. Written as DNA, the CDR3 is TGTGCCTGGAGGGGAGGAGGACTAGCGGGGGGCCAAGAGACCCAGTACTTC.

V and J are TRBV28 and TRBJ2-2, with 7 bases identical to TRBD1. CDR3 length equals 14 residues. J lost 4 bases, V lost 7 bases, and 6 bases had no gene match. The germline V gene has CDR1 MDHEN and CDR2 SYDVKM. As DNA, the CDR3 is TGTGCCAGCATTCTCGGACAGGCCACCGGGGAGCTGTTTTTT. Translated: CASILGQATGELFF.

The chain has TRBV27 and TRBJ2-7; D possibly corresponds to TRBD2 (6 bases). Germline CDR1 and CDR2: MNHEY and SMNVEV (reference sequence). The CDR3 is made up of 13 amino acids. Trimming removed 6 bases from V and 5 bases from J, with 14 bases in between. CDR3 sequence (DNA): TGTGCCAGCAGGGTGGGAGGTGGGGACGAGCAGTACTTC. Amino acid sequence: CASRVGGGDEQYF.

The rearrangement links TRBV5-6 to TRBJ2-5, with D unresolved. The ends were cut back, 0 bases at V and 5 bases at J, with 8 bases in the middle. Germline V gives CDR1 SGHDT, CDR2 YYEEEE. The CDR3 has 13 residues. The chain's CDR3 is CASSLGLGETQYF. In DNA, the CDR3 is TGTGCCAGCAGCTTGGGCCTCGGGGAGACCCAGTACTTC.

This chain connects TRBV7-3 to TRBJ1-1, with D unresolved. V lost 0 bases, J lost 3 bases, and 8 bases lay in between. The CDR3 is 14 residues long. Germline lookup yields CDR1 SGHTA and CDR2 FQGTGA. CDR3 nucleotides: TGTGCCAGCAGCTTAACCCCTGCAGACACTGAAGCTTTCTTT. Translating gives CASSLTPADTEAFF. Variable domain in full (rest from reference TRBV7-3 and TRBJ1-1): GAGVSQTPSNKVTEKGKYVELRCDPISGHTALYWYRQSLGQGPEFLIYFQGTGAADDSGLPNDRFFAVRPEGSVSTLKIQRTERGDSAVYLCASSLTPADTEAFFGQGTRLTVV.

The V gene is TRBV29-1, the J gene TRBJ1-5; D is possibly TRBD1 (6 bases). Germline V gives CDR1 SQVTM, CDR2 ANQGSEA. V was cut by 4 bases and J by 5 bases, with 12 bases left in between. The CDR3 contains 13 residues. CDR3 amino acids: CSVGGGGDQPQHF. The CDR3 DNA follows: TGCAGCGTTGGGGGAGGGGGTGATCAGCCCCAGCATTTT.

The rearrangement uses TRBV6-4 and TRBJ2-3; tentative D call: TRBD2 (7 bases). The CDR3 is 17 residues long. CDR1 is MRHNA and CDR2 is SNTAGT in the germline V gene. V lost 0 bases and J lost 1, with 14 bases in between. For the CDR3, the DNA is TGTGCCAGCAGTGACTCGAATGGGGGGGCCGGCACAGATACGCAGTATTTT. The encoded protein is CASSDSNGGAGTDTQYF.

The chain is built from TRBV14 and TRBJ1-1; D perhaps matches TRBD1 (6 bases). V lost 0 bases and J lost 8, with 28 bases in between. This CDR3 is 19 amino acids long. Germline CDR1 reads SGHDN; CDR2 reads FVKESK. CDR3: CASSQDLGTQGLLTLEAFF. The CDR3 bases are TGTGCCAGCAGCCAAGATTTGGGGACACAGGGCCTACTTACTCTCGAAGCTTTCTTT.

This clone has just a few counts. The V call is TRBV13, the J call TRBJ2-1, with a weak D call TRBD2 (6 bases). The CDR3 is 16 residues long. Germline V gene sequence: CDR1 PRHDT, CDR2 FYEKMQ (reference sequence). V gave up 4 bases and J gave up 3 bases, with 16 bases separating them. CDR3 loop: CASSSFHGTLYNEQFF. For the CDR3, the DNA is TGTGCCAGCAGCTCATTCCACGGGACTCTCTACAATGAGCAGTTCTTC.

This clone was detected a few times. J is TRBJ2-2 and V is TRBV7-3; TRBD1 might be the D (5 bases). The CDR3 has 14 residues. V dropped 7 bases and J dropped 5 bases, with 14 bases sitting between them. Per the germline V gene, CDR1 is SGHTA and CDR2 is FQGTGA. CDR3 sequence (DNA): TGTGCCAGCACCCCGATGCAGGGAACCGGGGAGCTGTTTTTT. Translated: CASTPMQGTGELFF.

The rearrangement links TRBV5-1 to TRBJ2-4; TRBD1 agrees at 11 bases. CDR3 length: 18 amino acids. Germline CDR1 and CDR2: SGHRS and YFSETQ. V lost 0 bases to trimming and J lost 2 bases; unmatched junction nucleotides: 7. CDR3 DNA: TGCGCCAGCAGCTTGGGATCGGACAGGGGGCGGACCAAAAACATTCAGTACTTC. This gives the protein CASSLGSDRGRTKNIQYF.

In its sample, this clone was seen a few times. The genes are TRBV10-2 and TRBJ1-1; possible D gene TRBD1, 6 bases. Looked up from germline, CDR1 is WSHSY and CDR2 is SAAADI. Trimming stripped 6 bases from V and 1 base from J, with 6 bases between. There are 12 residues in the CDR3. CDR3 sequence reads: CASRGQNTEAFF. The DNA for the CDR3 is TGCGCCAGCAGGGGACAGAACACTGAAGCTTTCTTT.

The sample holds a few counts of this clone. V and J are TRBV7-6 and TRBJ1-1; TRBD1 matches 9 bases. Germline V gives CDR1 SGHVS, CDR2 FNYEAQ. The CDR3 has 16 residues. With V trimmed by 5 bases and J by 3 bases, 10 bases remained unmatched. CDR3 sequence reads: CASSGAPRTGDTEAFF. CDR3 sequence (DNA): TGTGCCAGCAGCGGAGCTCCGAGGACAGGGGACACTGAAGCTTTCTTT. Full variable domain (outside the CDR3, taken from reference TRBV7-6 and TRBJ1-1): GAGVSQSPRYKVTKRGQDVALRCDPISGHVSLYWYRQALGQGPEFLTYFNYEAQQDKSGLPNDRFSAERPEGSISTLTIQRTEQRDSAMYRCASSGAPRTGDTEAFFGQGTRLTVV.

CDR3 sequence reads: CASSFPPGPGGLTF. CDR3 DNA sequence: TGTGCCAGCAGCTTCCCCCCGGGACCGGGGGGTCTCACCTTC. The chain has TRBV5-6 and TRBJ1-2; D perhaps matches TRBD1 (5 bases). The length of the CDR3 is 14 residues. The V end lost 2 bases, the J end lost 13 bases, and 21 bases lay between the germline ends. Germline V gene data show CDR1 as SGHDT and CDR2 as YYEEEE.

This chain joins TRBV7-8 and TRBJ2-6; D is unresolved. This CDR3 spans 15 amino acids. Germline lookup yields CDR1 SGHVS and CDR2 FQNEAQ. The germline V and J ends were trimmed by 1 base and 4 bases, with 8 bases remaining between them. The CDR3 DNA is TGTGCCAGCAGCTTAGTGGGCATGGGGGCCAACGTCCTGACTTTC. Translated, it gives CASSLVGMGANVLTF. Filled out from reference TRBV7-8 and TRBJ2-6, the complete variable domain reads GAGVSQSPRYKVAKRGQDVALRCDPISGHVSLFWYQQALGQGPEFLTYFQNEAQLDKSGLPSDRFFAERPEGSVSTLKIQRTQQEDSAVYLCASSLVGMGANVLTFGAGSRLTVL.

The chain recombines TRBV11-2 with TRBJ2-7, with D possibly TRBD1 on 6 matching bases. This CDR3 contains 15 residues. V gave up 6 bases and J gave up 3 bases, with 18 bases separating them. Per the germline V gene, CDR1 is SGHAT and CDR2 is FQNNGV. CDR3 nucleotides: TGTGCCAGCAGGGGATCAGGGGCAACCATCTACGAGCAGTACTTC. This codes for CASRGSGATIYEQYF.

V is TRBV5-1 and J is TRBJ2-7; maybe TRBD1 (6 bases). V gave up 4 bases and J gave up 0 bases, with 8 bases separating them. The length of the CDR3 is 13 residues. From germline, CDR1 is SGHRS and CDR2 YFSETQ. The CDR3 spells CASSKGVSYEQYF. CDR3 DNA: TGCGCCAGCAGCAAGGGGGTCTCCTACGAGCAGTACTTC.

The rearrangement uses TRBV7-9 and TRBJ2-7; 9 nucleotides agree with TRBD2. The germline gives CDR1 SEHNR, CDR2 FQNEAQ (reference sequence). Trimming took 4 bases from V and 9 from J; bases not matched to a gene: 1. The CDR3 has 11 amino acids. The CDR3 reads CASSSSGMQYF. The DNA of the CDR3 is TGTGCCAGCAGCTCTAGCGGGATGCAGTACTTC.

This clone has just one count. The chain recombines TRBV7-9 with TRBJ2-1; D is undetermined. CDR1 is SEHNR and CDR2 is FQNEAQ in the germline V gene (reference sequence). This CDR3 comprises 12 residues. V was clipped by 1 base and J by 11 bases, with 9 bases between them. In nucleotides, the CDR3 is TGTGCCAGCAGCTTAGGGGCCCAGCAGCAGTTCTTC. It encodes CASSLGAQQQFF.

This clone has only a few counts. The chain couples TRBV2 to TRBJ1-1; no clear D gene. The CDR3 spans 14 residues. Germline CDR1 SNHLY, CDR2 FYNNEI. The V end lost 5 bases, the J end lost 1 base, and 11 bases lay between the germline ends. CDR3 sequence (DNA): TGTGCCAGCAGTATTGTGGCAGAGAACACTGAAGCTTTCTTT. It encodes CASSIVAENTEAFF. Filled out from reference TRBV2 and TRBJ1-1, the complete variable domain reads EPEVTQTPSHQVTQMGQEVILRCVPISNHLYFYWYRQILGQKVEFLVSFYNNEISEKSEIFDDQFSVERPDGSNFTLKIRSTKLEDSAMYFCASSIVAENTEAFFGQGTRLTVV.

The chain joins TRBV19 to TRBJ1-1; 7 positions match TRBD1. CDR3 length: 14 residues. Germline V gene sequence: CDR1 LNHDA, CDR2 SQIVND (reference sequence). V shed 7 bases, J shed 5 bases, and the junction held 10 bases outside the gene matches. The CDR3: CASTDRRGGTEAFF. CDR3 sequence (DNA): TGTGCCAGTACGGACAGGAGGGGAGGAACTGAAGCTTTCTTT.

This clone was picked up a small number of times. The rearrangement links TRBV28 to TRBJ2-5; TRBD2 matches at 9 bases. The length of the CDR3 is 16 residues. The germline V gene encodes CDR1 MDHEN and CDR2 SYDVKM. Losses at the gene ends were 2 bases for V and 1 base for J; bases not matched to a gene: 5. The CDR3 is CASSLGGRGGQETQYF. CDR3 coding DNA: TGTGCCAGCAGTTTAGGAGGGCGGGGGGGCCAAGAGACCCAGTACTTC. Looking up the rest from reference TRBV28 and TRBJ2-5 gives the full variable domain: DVKVTQSSRYLVKRTGEKVFLECVQDMDHENMFWYRQDPGLGLRLIYFSYDVKMKEKGDIPEGYSVSREKKERFSLILESASTNQTSMYLCASSLGGRGGQETQYFGPGTRLLVL.

The rearrangement joins TRBV7-3 to TRBJ2-2; the D is unclear. Germline V gene sequence: CDR1 SGHTA, CDR2 FQGTGA. The ends were cut back, 5 bases at V and 6 bases at J, with 10 bases in the middle. The CDR3 consists of 13 residues. In DNA form, the CDR3 reads TGTGCCAGCAGCGCACCATGGCCCGGGGAGCTGTTTTTT. This codes for CASSAPWPGELFF.